The source of this TCR beta chain is a study of cytomegalovirus exposure and HLA in healthy donors. The germline gives CDR1 ENHRY, CDR2 SYGVKD. The CDR3 runs 14 residues. V lost 0 bases and J lost 5, with 9 bases in between. A multiplex PCR was run with 60 Vbeta primers and 13 Jbeta primers. The table came from immunoSEQ multiplex PCR; TCRdb's copy has only in-frame clones and leaves some out. Here the sample spans under 200,000 clones, around 80% being singletons. Study findings and constraints: No immune exposure information besides CMV serostatus was available. Most likely, a cluster of highly shared sequence variants arose as a sequencing artifact.

This clone occurred a few times. What it recognizes is unknown. This TCR was sampled from a woman aged 50 to 60 in good health and CMV-seropositive. J is TRBJ2-3 and V is TRBV10-3; the D gene is possibly TRBD1 (5 bases). Sequencing was carried out using PBMCs. CDR3 DNA sequence: TGTGCCATCAGTGAGTCTGGGCAGGGAGATACGCAGTATTTT. This sequence encodes CAISESGQGDTQYF.